The 20 T cell receptor beta chains below come from one sample, sequenced in a study of CD8 T cells in ankylosing spondylitis. These receptors have no identified antigens. TCRdb recomputed calls from the 5' RACE reads with MiXCR, one row per CDR3 protein. Here the sample spans 470,000 or so distinct CDR3 sequences, 20% to 30% being singletons. Findings and limits, study-wide: A TCR beta motif of under 10 highly homologous variants seemed to mark ankylosing spondylitis blood.

Material for sequencing was blood, either unsorted or a sorted T cell fraction (not recorded which). All receptors derive from a male donor with ankylosing spondylitis.

This clonotype was detected a few times. This chain connects TRBV19 to TRBJ1-4, with 8 bases lining up with TRBD1. The CDR3 sequence is 15 residues long. Germline assignment: CDR1 LNHDA and CDR2 SQIVND (reference sequence). V trimming: 6 bases; J trimming: 6 bases; junction bases outside the gene matches: 9. CDR3 sequence reads: CASRSDRGADEKLFF. As DNA, the CDR3 is TGTGCCAGTAGGTCCGACAGGGGCGCGGATGAAAAACTGTTTTTT.

This clonotype was counted a few times. The rearrangement joins TRBV4-1 to TRBJ2-1; 8 nucleotides agree with TRBD1. This CDR3 contains 13 residues. Losses at the gene ends were 0 bases for V and 8 bases for J; bases not matched to a gene: 0. Looked up from germline, CDR1 is MGHRA and CDR2 is YSYEKL. The CDR3 bases are TGCGCCAGCAGCCAAGAGACAGGGGATGAGCAGTTCTTC. Its translation: CASSQETGDEQFF.

The chain joins TRBV5-6 to TRBJ2-7; TRBD2 agrees at 7 bases. This CDR3 region has 14 residues. V was pared by 3 bases and J by 12 bases, with 15 bases of the junction left unmatched. Germline V gene data show CDR1 as SGHDT and CDR2 as YYEEEE. CDR3: CASSYAPTRREWYF. The CDR3 region has the DNA TGTGCCAGCAGCTATGCACCGACTAGGCGGGAGTGGTACTTC.

This chain uses TRBV12-3 or TRBV12-4 with TRBJ2-1; 10 nucleotides match TRBD2. The CDR3 has 16 residues. Unmatched junction bases numbered 6, after V lost 7 bases and J lost 0 bases. The CDR3: CASTPSGRVSYNEQFF. The CDR3 DNA reads as TGTGCCAGCACCCCCAGCGGGAGGGTCTCCTACAATGAGCAGTTCTTC.

The CDR3 reads CASSFRDRAGELFF. CDR3 in DNA: TGTGCCAGCAGTTTCCGGGACAGGGCCGGGGAGCTGTTTTTT. The chain joins TRBV12-3 or TRBV12-4 to TRBJ2-2; TRBD1 aligns across 9 bases. V lost 3 bases to trimming and J lost 6 bases; unmatched junction nucleotides: 2. This CDR3 contains 14 residues.

A few counts support this clonotype. The V call is TRBV5-1, the J call TRBJ1-1; D uncertain. The germline CDR1 and CDR2 sequences are SGHRS and YFSETQ. The CDR3 consists of 16 residues. V was pared by 0 bases and J by 4 bases, with 16 bases between. CDR3 region: CASSLGAMGSGTEAFF. CDR3 DNA sequence: TGCGCCAGCAGCTTGGGGGCCATGGGTTCGGGCACTGAAGCTTTCTTT.

This clonotype was seen only a few times. This rearrangement joins TRBV20-1 to TRBJ2-4; 8 bases fit TRBD1. The CDR3 covers 13 residues. In germline, CDR1 is DFQATT, CDR2 SNEGSKA (reference sequence). The V segment lost 3 bases and the J segment 8 bases; nucleotides outside the gene matches: 6. CDR3 residues: CSARAGGLDIQYF. The DNA for the CDR3 is TGCAGTGCTAGGGCAGGGGGCCTGGACATTCAGTACTTC.

V and J are TRBV20-1 and TRBJ2-7, with 11 bases identical to TRBD1. After removal of 4 bases from V and 7 bases from J, the junction contained 9 bases not matched to a gene. CDR3 length: 14 amino acids. Germline V lookup: CDR1 DFQATT, CDR2 SNEGSKA (reference sequence). For the CDR3, the DNA is TGCAGTGCTATCTGGGACAGGGGGTCCCCGGAGCAGTACGTC. Protein product: CSAIWDRGSPEQYV.

The genes are TRBV3-1 and TRBJ2-1; 9 bases map to TRBD2. The CDR3 runs to 15 residues. The germline gives CDR1 LGHDT, CDR2 YNNKEL (reference sequence). V lost 0 bases and J lost 7; bases outside the gene matches: 4. As DNA, the CDR3 is TGTGCCAGCAGCCAAGATAGCGGGAGTTGGAATGAGCAGTTCTTC. Protein: CASSQDSGSWNEQFF.

CDR3 in DNA: TGCAGTGCTAGGAGCCCGTACACCGGGGAGCTGTTTTTT. The encoded protein is CSARSPYTGELFF. The J gene is TRBJ2-2, the V gene TRBV20-1; D gene unclear. In germline, CDR1 is DFQATT, CDR2 SNEGSKA (reference sequence). Trimming left V 3 bases short and J 3 bases short, with 8 bases between. The CDR3 has 13 residues.

The chain joins TRBV20-1 to TRBJ2-1; tentatively, D is TRBD1 or TRBD2 (6 bases each). V lost 6 bases, J lost 6 bases, and 18 bases lay in between. Germline V gene data show CDR1 as DFQATT and CDR2 as SNEGSKA (reference sequence). CDR3 length: 14 amino acids. CDR3 sequence: CSAPRDNQVNEQFF. CDR3 nucleotide sequence: TGCAGTGCACCGCGGGACAACCAAGTCAATGAGCAGTTCTTC.

The genes are TRBV24-1 and TRBJ2-1, with 8 positions matching TRBD1. The CDR3 extends over 16 amino acids. The V segment lost 4 bases and the J segment 5 bases; nucleotides outside the gene matches: 9. Germline values: CDR1 KGHDR, CDR2 SFDVKD. The CDR3 sequence: CATSDPFRTGNNEQFF. DNA of the CDR3: TGTGCCACCAGTGACCCATTCCGGACAGGGAACAATGAGCAGTTCTTC.

V is TRBV6-1 and J is TRBJ2-7; TRBD2 is a possible D gene (5 bases). The V end lost 6 bases, the J end lost 4 bases, and 19 bases lay between the germline ends. CDR3 length equals 15 residues. The germline V gene encodes CDR1 MNHNS and CDR2 SASEGT. The CDR3 DNA is TGTGCCAGCAGAGCGGACGGAGGAGTCCGTTACGAGCAGTACGTC. It translates to CASRADGGVRYEQYV.

This clonotype was counted between two and nine times. The genes are TRBV20-1 and TRBJ2-7; D not resolved. The germline V gene encodes CDR1 DFQATT and CDR2 SNEGSKA (reference sequence). The CDR3 totals 11 residues. With 5 bases removed from V and 1 base from J, the gap between germline ends came to 6 bases. In DNA, the CDR3 is TGCAGTGCTTTAGGGTCCTACGAGCAGTACTTC. Protein: CSALGSYEQYF.

This chain connects TRBV6-1 to TRBJ1-2; no clear D. With 3 bases removed from V and 4 bases from J, the gap between germline ends came to 9 bases. Germline values: CDR1 MNHNS, CDR2 SASEGT. This CDR3 has 13 amino acids. CDR3 DNA: TGTGCCAGCAGTGACCCGGGTGCCTATGGCTACACCTTC. It translates to CASSDPGAYGYTF.

The chain carries TRBV20-1 and TRBJ2-7; no clear D gene. The CDR3 has 12 residues. With 3 bases removed from V and 3 bases from J, the gap between germline ends came to 9 bases. CDR1 and CDR2 (germline): DFQATT, SNEGSKA (reference sequence). The CDR3 sequence is CSARRSLYEQYF. The CDR3 DNA is TGCAGTGCTAGGAGGAGCCTCTACGAGCAGTACTTC.

V and J are TRBV20-1 and TRBJ2-2; no firm D call. Germline CDR1 DFQATT, CDR2 SNEGSKA (reference sequence). V lost 0 bases and J 0 bases, leaving 14 bases between the germline ends. The CDR3 spans 17 residues. CDR3 in amino acids: CSARDKALAANTGELFF. Written as DNA, the CDR3 is TGCAGTGCTAGAGATAAGGCCCTCGCGGCGAACACCGGGGAGCTGTTTTTT.

The chain uses TRBV24-1 and TRBJ1-1; perhaps TRBD1 as D (5 bases). Looked up from germline, CDR1 is KGHDR and CDR2 is SFDVKD. The CDR3 loop spans 13 amino acids. Trimming pared 7 bases from V and 2 bases from J, leaving 10 bases between. CDR3 protein: CATRKDSNTEAFF. The CDR3 nucleotides read TGTGCCACCAGGAAAGACAGCAACACTGAAGCTTTCTTT.

The sample holds many counts of this clonotype. The rearrangement uses TRBV27 and TRBJ2-7; D tentatively fits TRBD1 or TRBD2 (5 bases each). The CDR3 is 15 residues long. Deletions cut 6 bases from V and 2 bases from J, with 17 bases between. CDR1 is MNHEY, CDR2 SMNVEV, per germline (reference sequence). The CDR3 bases are TGTGCCAGCAGCCCCAAGGGGTCCGGGGCCTACGAGCAGTACTTC. Protein: CASSPKGSGAYEQYF.

The chain links TRBV20-1 to TRBJ1-2, with D possibly TRBD1 on 6 matching bases. CDR1 DFQATT and CDR2 SNEGSKA come from the germline V gene (reference sequence). The CDR3 sequence is 14 residues long. V dropped 4 bases and J dropped 3 bases, with 15 bases sitting between them. The CDR3 sequence is CSATAGDRYYGYTF. In DNA form, the CDR3 reads TGCAGTGCTACCGCAGGGGACCGATACTATGGCTACACCTTC.